This TCR beta chain was captured by sequencing in a study of blood T cells in healthy people across ages. Overall study results and limits: In long-lived donors, naive CD4+ cell counts and diversity exceeded those of aged donors.

The CDR3 has 13 residues. Trimming left V 0 bases short and J 9 bases short, with 6 bases between. Germline CDR1 LGHDT, CDR2 YNNKEL (reference sequence). Every participating donor contributed approximately 9.5 milliliters of peripheral blood through a draw. A second PCR of about 7 to 12 cycles used a sample-barcoded 5' primer and a J-beta primer mix. TCRdb reprocessed the 5' RACE reads via MiXCR and lists one record per CDR3 protein. The sample holds some 1,500,000 distinct CDR3 sequences, 35% to 45% seen once. In this sample, this clonotype turned up a few times. Its antigen remains unknown. This rearrangement joins TRBV3-1 to TRBJ1-6; no reliable D call. The TCR sequence derives from a young woman in good health. The specimen sequenced was blood. The CDR3 region is CASSQDFSSPLHF. The CDR3 nucleotides are TGTGCCAGCAGCCAAGATTTCAGTTCACCCCTCCACTTT.